The 20 T cell receptor beta chains presented below share a single source sample, sequenced in a study of cytomegalovirus exposure and HLA in healthy donors (dated by TCRdb to 2017 to 2019). The library was built by means of the immunoSEQ multiplex PCR assay. A mixture of 60 forward primers for TCR Vbeta segments and 13 reverse primers for TCR Jbeta segments was used in the multiplex PCR. In TCRdb, the immuneACCESS table is reduced to in-frame sequences with V and J assigned. These tables do not hold every clone; where another copy was compared, an unresolved V gene accounts for under half, and the others remain unexplained. Across this sample there are some 180,000 clones, with more than 70% seen only once. The top ten constitute 1.1% to 1.5% of the sample. The sequenced material came from PBMCs. Receptors were obtained from a girl between 5 and 17 years old in good health and CMV-seropositive.

The count of this clone is one. The chain joins TRBV6-5 to TRBJ2-7; possible D gene TRBD1, 6 bases. The V end was cut by 2 bases, the J end by 6 bases, with 20 bases between. The CDR3 runs 16 residues. The germline V gene has CDR1 MNHEY and CDR2 SVGAGI. CDR3 sequence: CASSYRRQAATVEQYF. CDR3 in DNA: TGTGCCAGCAGTTACCGGAGACAGGCAGCTACGGTCGAGCAGTACTTC.

This clone appeared a single time. CDR3 coding DNA: TGCGCCAGCAGCTTCGCCAGCCAAGAGACCCAGTACTTC. Protein sequence: CASSFASQETQYF. This chain links TRBV5-1 with TRBJ2-5; D is unresolved. Per germline, CDR1 SGHRS and CDR2 YFSETQ. Trimming removed 2 bases from V and 1 base from J, with 6 bases in between. The CDR3 runs 13 residues. Full variable domain (rest looked up from reference TRBV5-1 and TRBJ2-5): KAGVTQTPRYLIKTRGQQVTLSCSPISGHRSVSWYQQTPGQGLQFLFEYFSETQRNKGNFPGRFSGRQFSNSRSEMNVSTLELGDSALYLCASSFASQETQYFGPGTRLLVL.

The chain is built from TRBV5-1 and TRBJ2-2; the match to TRBD2 covers 7 bases. The CDR3 sequence is 15 residues long. V was pared by 4 bases and J by 2 bases, with 5 bases of the junction left unmatched. The germline V gene has CDR1 SGHRS and CDR2 YFSETQ. The CDR3 region is CASSPSSGNTGELFF. CDR3 bases: TGCGCCAGCAGCCCATCTAGCGGAAACACCGGGGAGCTGTTTTTT. The variable domain in full, completed from reference TRBV5-1 and TRBJ2-2, reads KAGVTQTPRYLIKTRGQQVTLSCSPISGHRSVSWYQQTPGQGLQFLFEYFSETQRNKGNFPGRFSGRQFSNSRSEMNVSTLELGDSALYLCASSPSSGNTGELFFGEGSRLTVL.

This rearrangement joins TRBV18 to TRBJ1-1, with 7 bases fitting TRBD1. The V gene end was trimmed by 1 base and the J gene end by 6 bases; junction bases not matched to a gene: 2. Per the germline V gene, CDR1 is KGHSH and CDR2 is LQKENI. This CDR3 has 13 residues. The CDR3 DNA sequence: TGTGCCAGCTCACCACAGGGGGCGGCTGAAGCTTTCTTT. Its protein product is CASSPQGAAEAFF. The full variable domain, its missing parts supplied by reference TRBV18 and TRBJ1-1, is NAGVMQNPRHLVRRRGQEARLRCSPMKGHSHVYWYRQLPEEGLKFMVYLQKENIIDESGMPKERFSAEFPKEGPSILRIQQVVRGDSAAYFCASSPQGAAEAFFGQGTRLTVV.

This clone was seen a handful of times. This chain joins TRBV4-1 and TRBJ1-1; D uncertain. V was clipped by 6 bases and J by 3 bases, with 11 bases between them. CDR1 is MGHRA and CDR2 is YSYEKL in the germline V gene. This CDR3 region has 13 residues. The CDR3 bases are TGCGCCAGCAGTCCGAGGAGGGACACTGAAGCTTTCTTT. Protein sequence: CASSPRRDTEAFF.

CDR3 region: CASSQGGLPYEQYF. DNA for the CDR3: TGTGCCAGCAGCCAAGGCGGACTCCCCTACGAGCAGTACTTC. The gene calls are TRBV4-2 and TRBJ2-5, with TRBD2 as a possible D gene (5 bases). The J call may be wrong; the DNA end is better matched by TRBJ2-7. Germline assignment: CDR1 LGHNA and CDR2 YNFKEQ. The CDR3 covers 14 residues.

This chain connects TRBV10-1 to TRBJ2-7; 12 bases are a match to TRBD2. V lost 3 bases to trimming and J lost 6 bases; unmatched junction nucleotides: 6. Germline CDR1 reads WNHNN; CDR2 reads SYGVQD (reference sequence). The CDR3 is 15 amino acids. CDR3 protein: CASSDRTSGTLEQYF. CDR3 in DNA: TGCGCCAGCAGTGACCGGACTAGCGGGACCCTCGAGCAGTACTTC.

This clone showed up just a few times. The chain is built from TRBV4-1 and TRBJ1-1; 9 bases are shared with TRBD1. This CDR3 is built from 13 residues. The trim removed 6 bases at V and 4 bases at J, leaving 3 bases unmatched. Germline CDR1 is MGHRA and CDR2 is YSYEKL. For the CDR3, the DNA is TGCGCCAGCAGGACAGGGGGTGTCACTGAAGCTTTCTTT. Translating it yields CASRTGGVTEAFF.

This chain connects TRBV10-1 to TRBJ1-1; no clear D gene. Per germline, CDR1 WNHNN and CDR2 SYGVQD (reference sequence). There are 14 residues in the CDR3. Trimming cost V 6 bases and J 5 bases, with 16 bases left between them. The CDR3 is CASSDGRRGTEAFF. The CDR3 coding sequence is TGCGCCAGCAGCGACGGTAGACGAGGGACTGAAGCTTTCTTT.

The chain carries TRBV5-1 and TRBJ2-2; TRBD2 agrees at 12 bases. The CDR3 has 17 amino acids. Germline loops: CDR1 SGHRS, CDR2 YFSETQ. The trim removed 2 bases at V and 4 bases at J, leaving 6 bases unmatched. The chain's CDR3 is CASSLTSGRSSTGELFF. CDR3 sequence (DNA): TGCGCCAGCAGCTTAACTAGCGGGAGGTCAAGCACCGGGGAGCTGTTTTTT.

The chain couples TRBV15 to TRBJ2-1, with 8 nucleotides matching TRBD2. The germline CDR1 and CDR2 sequences are LNHNV and YYDKDF (reference sequence). The length of the CDR3 is 16 residues. V was pared by 3 bases and J by 3 bases, with 7 bases of the junction left unmatched. The CDR3 is CATSRESGRDYNEQFF. CDR3 nucleotide sequence: TGTGCCACCAGCAGGGAAAGCGGGAGAGACTACAATGAGCAGTTCTTC.

This clone was detected a few times. The V gene is TRBV30, the J gene TRBJ2-2, with no clear D. Germline CDR1 is GTSNPN and CDR2 is SVGIG (reference sequence). This CDR3 is 12 amino acids long. Deletions cut 3 bases from V and 4 bases from J, with 6 bases between. The CDR3: CAWSDFTGELFF. CDR3 nucleotide sequence: TGTGCCTGGAGCGACTTCACCGGGGAGCTGTTTTTT.

The rearrangement links TRBV30 to TRBJ1-5; D possibly corresponds to TRBD1 (5 bases). Per germline, CDR1 GTSNPN and CDR2 SVGIG (reference sequence). Trimming pared 5 bases from V and 5 bases from J, leaving 13 bases between. The CDR3 has 13 residues. The CDR3 sequence: CAWARGTDQPQHF. CDR3 DNA: TGTGCCTGGGCACGGGGGACCGATCAGCCCCAGCATTTT.

This chain connects TRBV7-9 to TRBJ2-1; 12 nucleotides agree with TRBD2. Germline V gives CDR1 SEHNR, CDR2 FQNEAQ (reference sequence). V lost 4 bases and J lost 6; bases outside the gene matches: 7. The CDR3 contains 16 residues. Written as DNA, the CDR3 is TGTGCCAGCAGCTACACTAGCGGGAGGTGGGGCAATGAGCAGTTCTTC. Amino acids: CASSYTSGRWGNEQFF.

The rearrangement links TRBV25-1 to TRBJ1-1, with TRBD1 identical over 8 bases. CDR3 length: 13 amino acids. The germline CDR1 and CDR2 sequences are MGHDK and SYGVNS. Trimming removed 6 bases from V and 6 bases from J; junction bases left unmatched: 6. Written as DNA, the CDR3 is TGTGCCAGCAGCCGACAGGGGAGTGCTGAAGCTTTCTTT. Translated, it gives CASSRQGSAEAFF.

CDR3 sequence: CASRTELNTEAFF. Written as DNA, the CDR3 is TGTGCCAGCAGGACGGAGTTGAACACTGAAGCTTTCTTT. This sequence joins TRBV2 and TRBJ1-1; D ambiguous. The CDR3 contains 13 residues. The V end lost 6 bases, the J end lost 0 bases, and 8 bases lay between the germline ends. The V gene's germline CDR1 is SNHLY and CDR2 FYNNEI.

The rearrangement joins TRBV6-5 to TRBJ2-5; D uncertain. The DNA matches TRBJ2-7 better at its end, which makes the J call doubtful. The CDR3 totals 15 residues. CDR1 and CDR2 from the germline V gene are MNHEY and SVGAGI. CDR3 in amino acids: CASSFRTDSSYEQYF. The CDR3 nucleotides read TGTGCCAGCAGTTTCCGAACCGATAGCTCCTACGAGCAGTACTTC.

V is TRBV7-8 and J is TRBJ2-7; 9 bases line up with TRBD1. V gave up 4 bases and J gave up 1 base; unmatched junction bases: 8. The germline V gene encodes CDR1 SGHVS and CDR2 FQNEAQ. The CDR3 is 16 amino acids. CDR3 loop: CASSSTRDRASYEQYF. As DNA, the CDR3 is TGTGCCAGCAGCTCAACCCGGGACAGGGCTTCCTACGAGCAGTACTTC.

V is TRBV11-1 and J is TRBJ1-1; D gene ambiguous. Germline CDR1 reads SGHAT; CDR2 reads FQDESV (reference sequence). Trimming pared 0 bases from V and 1 base from J, leaving 6 bases between. This CDR3 is 14 amino acids long. CDR3 sequence (DNA): TGTGCCAGCAGCTTAGCGGAGTGGAACACTGAAGCTTTCTTT. This sequence encodes CASSLAEWNTEAFF.

The chain has TRBV25-1 and TRBJ2-1, with TRBD2 matching over 8 bases. In germline, CDR1 is MGHDK, CDR2 SYGVNS. This CDR3 comprises 14 residues. V lost 8 bases, J lost 5 bases, and 8 bases stayed unmatched. The CDR3 spells CASGGVLADNEQFF. CDR3 sequence (DNA): TGTGCCAGCGGAGGGGTACTAGCGGACAATGAGCAGTTCTTC.